This T cell receptor beta chain was captured by sequencing in a study of blood T cell repertoires in COVID-19. Study details: From the United States, Italy and Spain came samples of acute and convalescent COVID-19. PBMCs, B-cell-depleted T cells, or T cells were the source of the cDNA or gDNA that made up the material.

The CDR3 length is 14 residues. CDR1 MNHNY and CDR2 SVGAGI come from the germline V gene (reference sequence). Trimming removed 5 bases from V and 4 bases from J, with 11 bases in between. Original analysis: For nucleated cells, counts were estimated from reference gene primer amplification. Only in-frame clones appear in the TCRdb table, and some are missing; sequencing was by immunoSEQ multiplex PCR. The V and J calls and clone size were taken over from that table, and D and trimming were inferred from the DNA. The repertoire holds fewer than 150,000 clones, with approximately 84% as singletons. The source of this sequence is a human donor in a cohort sampled during active COVID-19. The sequenced sample was peripheral blood. This chain connects TRBV6-6 to TRBJ1-4; weak D call: TRBD1 (5 bases). The CDR3 DNA reads as TGTGCCAGCAGTGCTGACAGTGGTAATGAAAAACTGTTTTTT. Translation: CASSADSGNEKLFF.